This entry lists 30 T cell receptor beta chains sequenced from one sample in a study of tumor-infiltrating lymphocytes in primary liver carcinoma. Co-extraction of RNA and DNA was performed on about 19-32 mg of unsorted bulk tissue. A constant-region primer served to make TCR beta cDNA from about 0.5 ug total RNA. Libraries of TCR beta came from three nested multiplex PCR rounds with slightly modified ARM-PCR. The first two PCR rounds used TRBV1-TRBV30 forward primers with a C-beta reverse primer, roughly 10 cycles each. TCRdb ran MiXCR on the multiplex PCR reads and lists one entry per CDR3 protein. The sample gives about 30,000 distinct CDR3 sequences, 70% to 80% of which show up once; 25% to 35% is in the top ten. The material sequenced was liver tumor tissue from sampling region 3. Subset specified: tumor region T3, left-lateral pole. The receptors were gathered from a woman aged 30 to 39 with primary liver carcinoma and hepatitis B virus infection.

In the case of this clonotype: One end of the junction fails to match germline, which may point to a read error. The J gene is TRBJ2-1, the V gene TRBV11-2, with D maybe TRBD1 (5 bases). This CDR3 has 14 amino acids. Germline assignment: CDR1 SGHAT and CDR2 FQNNGV. The CDR3 reads CASSHLGAANEQFF. Written as DNA, the CDR3 is TGTGCCAGCAGCCACCTAGGGGCAGCCAATGAGCAATTCTTC.

A remark on this clonotype: A much larger clone lies one base from this, so it may be a read error. The rearrangement joins TRBV7-9 to TRBJ2-7, with D possibly being TRBD1 (5 bases). The CDR3 length is 10 residues. Germline V gene data show CDR1 as SEHNR and CDR2 as FQNEAQ (reference sequence). CDR3 amino acids: CASSLAGLHF. CDR3 nucleotides: TGTGCCAGCAGCTTGGCAGGGCTGCACTTC.

This clonotype was seen only once. As the CDR3 is not closed by the conserved phenylalanine or tryptophan, this likely results from a read error. The genes are TRBV13 and TRBJ2-5; D may be TRBD1 (5 bases). Germline values: CDR1 PRHDT, CDR2 FYEKMQ (reference sequence). The V end lost 5 bases, the J end lost 3 bases, and 13 bases lay between the germline ends. This CDR3 is built from 14 residues. In nucleotides, the CDR3 is TGTGCCAGCAGCCGACGTCAGGGTAAAGAGACCCAGTACTTA. Protein: CASSRRQGKETQYL.

Concerning this clonotype itself: An end of the junction differs from the germline gene, which may be a read error. The gene calls are TRBV11-3 and TRBJ2-1; tentative D call: TRBD2 (7 bases). The CDR3 contains 17 residues. Germline loops: CDR1 SGHNT, CDR2 YENEEA. The CDR3 DNA is TGTGCCACCAGCTCCCGGGGGGCGCGGACCATGGTCAATGAGCAGTTCTTC. Residues: CATSSRGARTMVNEQFF.

Points on this clonotype: The junction and the germline gene differ at one end; a read error may be behind it. This rearrangement joins TRBV11-2 to TRBJ1-1, with TRBD1 matching over 7 bases. The germline V gene encodes CDR1 SGHAT and CDR2 FQNNGV. This CDR3 is built from 20 residues. The CDR3 here is CAGSARDRGRKRWSNTEAIF. The CDR3 region has the DNA TGTGCCGGCAGCGCTCGGGACAGAGGGCGCAAGAGGTGGAGTAACACTGAAGCTATCTTT. Using reference TRBV11-2 and TRBJ1-1 for the parts outside the CDR3, the full variable domain is EAGVAQSPRYKIIEKRQSVAFWCNPISGHATLYWYQQILGQGPKLLIQFQNNGVVDDSQLPKDRFSAERLKGVDSTLKIQPAKLEDSAVYLCAGSARDRGRKRWSNTEAIFGQGTRLTVV.

Regarding this clonotype: The junction and the germline gene differ at one end; a read error may be behind it. The chain couples TRBV10-3 to TRBJ2-5; D gene ambiguous. Looked up from germline, CDR1 is ENHRY and CDR2 is SYGVKD. This CDR3 region has 15 residues. The CDR3 sequence: CAISKLATRQETQYF. The CDR3 DNA is TGTGCCATCAGTAAGTTGGCTACCAGACAAGAGACCCAGTATTTC.

Worth noting for this clonotype: The junction departs from the called germline gene at one end, perhaps through a read error. This CDR3 reads CARSLGYLREQQF. In DNA, the CDR3 is TGTGCCAGAAGCTTAGGGTACCTCCGCGAGCAGCAGTTC. V gene TRBV11-1 combines with J gene TRBJ2-7; D is uncertain. Germline V CDR1 and CDR2: SGHAT, FQDESV (reference sequence). This CDR3 contains 13 residues.

As to this clonotype: A read error may produce the germline difference seen at one junction end. The chain is built from TRBV11-2 and TRBJ2-7, with TRBD2 matching 9 bases. The CDR3 is made up of 16 amino acids. The V gene's germline CDR1 is SGHAT and CDR2 FQNNGV. The CDR3 coding sequence is TGTGCCAGGAGCTTAGCGGTGGGATTAGCGGGGGAAGAGCAGTACTTC. This translates into CARSLAVGLAGEEQYF.

Turning to this clonotype: The CDR3 does not close with the conserved phenylalanine or tryptophan, likely indicating a read error. This chain links TRBV29-1 with TRBJ2-5, with a tentative D call TRBD1 (5 bases). This CDR3 comprises 12 residues. Germline V lookup: CDR1 SQVTM, CDR2 ANQGSEA. CDR3 amino acids: CSARANQETQYL. CDR3 DNA: TGCAGCGCCAGGGCAAACCAGGAGACCCAGTACCTC.

Notes on this clonotype: A read error may be the cause here, since a much bigger clone is one base away. The rearrangement joins TRBV7-9 to TRBJ2-7; D remains ambiguous. The CDR3 runs to 14 residues. CDR1 and CDR2 (germline): SEHNR, FQNEAQ (reference sequence). The ends were cut back, 0 bases at V and 6 bases at J, with 12 bases in the middle. The CDR3 DNA follows: TGTGCCAGCAGCTTAGCGGCGGATGAAGGCGAGCAGTACTTC. Translation gives CASSLAADEGEQYF.

A remark on this clonotype: Compared with germline, one end of the junction differs, possibly owing to a read error. The rearrangement uses TRBV5-1 and TRBJ2-1; D is unclear. This CDR3 is built from 16 residues. Germline CDR1 reads SGHRS; CDR2 reads YFSETQ. For the CDR3, the DNA is TGCGCCAGCACCCCGTCCCCAGACCAATCCTACAATGAGCTGTTCTTC. Its translation is CASTPSPDQSYNELFF.

As for this clonotype: An end of the junction does not agree with germline; a read error may underlie this. The rearrangement links TRBV11-3 to TRBJ2-1; D not resolved. Germline values: CDR1 SGHNT, CDR2 YENEEA. CDR3 length equals 14 residues. The CDR3 DNA sequence: TGTGACAGCAGCTTCCCTTCCGTTGGCAATGAGCGGTTCTTC. This codes for CDSSFPSVGNERFF.

With regard to this clonotype: The conserved final phenylalanine or tryptophan is absent from the CDR3, which likely points to a read error. V usage is TRBV12-3 or TRBV12-4 and J usage is TRBJ1-3, with TRBD1 as a possible D gene (5 bases). This CDR3 is built from 11 residues. CDR3 sequence (DNA): TGTGACGCCAGGGCCGGAAACACCATATATTCT. This encodes CDARAGNTIYS.

A remark on this clonotype: A read error may be the cause here, since a much bigger clone is one base away. This chain uses TRBV6-1 with TRBJ1-2, with TRBD1 matching over 8 bases. Germline values: CDR1 MNHNS, CDR2 SASEGT. The CDR3 is 14 residues long. The CDR3 loop reads CTTLMTGVDYSYTF. CDR3 coding DNA: TGTACCACTCTCATGACAGGGGTGGACTATAGCTACACCTTC.

This clonotype was seen at least ten times. One end of the junction varies from germline; a read error may be responsible. The V and J genes are TRBV7-9 and TRBJ2-3; TRBD2 aligns across 7 bases. The CDR3 covers 17 residues. The germline V gene encodes CDR1 SEHNR and CDR2 FQNEAQ (reference sequence). The CDR3 sequence: CASSLGRSSGSTGTQYF. The CDR3 nucleotides are TGTGCCAGCAGCTTAGGACGTTCTAGCGGTAGCACAGGTACGCAGTATTTT.

Turning to this clonotype: One base away lies a much larger clone, so this may be a sequencing read error. No conserved phenylalanine or tryptophan is present at the end of the CDR3, so a read error is the likely explanation. The rearrangement links TRBV28 to TRBJ2-7, with TRBD1 identical over 10 bases. CDR1 and CDR2 (germline): MDHEN, SYDVKM. The CDR3 runs to 15 residues. CDR3 amino acids: CASTGQGPDSYEQYL. CDR3 nucleotides: TGTGCTTCAACGGGACAGGGGCCCGACTCCTACGAGCAGTACCTC.

The rearrangement joins TRBV29-1 to TRBJ2-5, with D maybe TRBD1 (5 bases). Trimming left V 4 bases short and J 1 base short, with 13 bases between. The V gene's germline CDR1 is SQVTM and CDR2 ANQGSEA. This CDR3 has 14 amino acids. The CDR3: CSVGITGSQETQYF. Here the CDR3 DNA reads TGCAGCGTTGGTATTACAGGTTCCCAAGAGACCCAGTACTTC.

Worth noting for this clonotype: The missing conserved phenylalanine or tryptophan at the end of this CDR3 makes a read error likely. The chain uses TRBV28 and TRBJ2-7, with a weak D call TRBD1 (6 bases). Germline V gives CDR1 MDHEN, CDR2 SYDVKM. The CDR3 sequence is 15 residues long. DNA for the CDR3: TGTGCTAGCAGTTTGCACCCCCAGGGGTTTTACGAGCAGTACCTC. Translation: CASSLHPQGFYEQYL.

This clonotype has only a few counts. The CDR3 carries no conserved terminal phenylalanine or tryptophan, so it likely arises from a read error. The chain employs TRBV7-9 and TRBJ2-1, with 15 bases that match TRBD2. The CDR3 has 14 residues. CDR1 and CDR2 (germline): SEHNR, FQNEAQ (reference sequence). CDR3 bases: TGTGCCGGCAGCTCCGGGACTAGCGGGAGGTATCAGTTCTCC. Encoded protein: CAGSSGTSGRYQFS.

In regard to this clonotype: One junction end does not reproduce the germline sequence, and a read error may be involved. The gene calls are TRBV11-2 and TRBJ1-5; D possibly corresponds to TRBD1 (6 bases). CDR3 length equals 16 residues. The germline V gene encodes CDR1 SGHAT and CDR2 FQNNGV. This CDR3 reads CARSLNSGTSNHPQHF. CDR3 nucleotides: TGTGCCAGAAGCTTAAATTCCGGGACATCAAATCATCCCCAGCATTTT.

On this clonotype: A junction boundary mismatches the germline segment, possibly from a read error. The chain links TRBV5-4 to TRBJ2-3; tentative D call: TRBD1 (5 bases). Germline assignment: CDR1 SGHNT and CDR2 YYREEE (reference sequence). CDR3 length: 17 amino acids. The CDR3 sequence is CASSIDGHLPPTDTQYF. The DNA for the CDR3 is TGTGCCAGCAGCATAGACGGACACCTTCCACCCACAGACACGCAGTATTTT.

The V gene is TRBV4-1, the J gene TRBJ2-3; D is possibly TRBD2 (5 bases). Germline V gene sequence: CDR1 MGHRA, CDR2 YSYEKL. The CDR3 spans 18 residues. The CDR3 sequence: CAGSQLGMVAEDSDTQYF. Written as DNA, the CDR3 is TGCGCTGGTAGCCAACTAGGCATGGTAGCTGAAGACTCGGATACGCAGTATTTT.

As to this clonotype: It is likely a read error, because the conserved phenylalanine at the end of the CDR3 is missing. The chain combines TRBV14 with TRBJ1-2, with D perhaps TRBD1 (5 bases). Germline CDR1 reads SGHDN; CDR2 reads FVKESK. The CDR3 covers 14 residues. CDR3 sequence: CARSHVGGDYGYTI. The CDR3 DNA reads TGTGCCAGGAGCCATGTCGGGGGTGACTATGGCTACACCATC.

This clonotype was detected a few times. The chain links TRBV11-3 to TRBJ2-3, with D possibly matching TRBD1 (6 bases). V was pared by 11 bases and J by 1 base, with 16 bases between. CDR3 length: 14 residues. The germline V gene encodes CDR1 SGHNT and CDR2 YENEEA. CDR3 loop: CARSHRTGTDTQYF. DNA for the CDR3: TGTGCCCGGAGCCATCGGACAGGCACAGATACGCAGTATTTT.

In its sample, this clonotype is medium-sized. A junction end diverges from the germline sequence, so it may reflect a read error. This rearrangement joins TRBV6-2 or TRBV6-3 to TRBJ2-2; tentatively, D is TRBD1 (6 bases). The length of the CDR3 is 16 residues. Germline CDR1 and CDR2: MNHEY and SVGEGT. CDR3 region: CASSYSYGQTTGDFVF. The CDR3 DNA sequence: TGTGCCAGCAGTTACTCATACGGACAGACCACCGGGGATTTTGTTTTT.

Note on this clonotype: A much larger clone lies one base from this, so it may be a read error. DNA of the CDR3: TGCAGCGTTCATCAGACCGGGTGCTACAATGAGCAGTTCTTC. Its protein is CSVHQTGCYNEQFF. The rearrangement links TRBV29-1 to TRBJ2-1; D unclear. The CDR3 runs 14 residues. Trimming removed 5 bases at V and 3 bases at J, with 14 bases between. The germline gives CDR1 SQVTM, CDR2 ANQGSEA.

Details on this clonotype: Mismatch with germline at one junction end may stem from a read error. The chain uses TRBV11-2 and TRBJ2-5; TRBD1 agrees at 7 bases. Germline CDR1 reads SGHAT; CDR2 reads FQNNGV. The length of the CDR3 is 17 residues. CDR3 sequence reads: CASSLGPPGQEWETQYF. The CDR3 bases are TGTGCCAGCAGCTTAGGCCCCCCTGGACAGGAATGGGAGACCCAGTACTTT.

This clonotype has only one observation. A much larger clone differs from this one at a single base, so this may be a read error. The chain recombines TRBV29-1 with TRBJ2-3, with 9 nucleotides matching TRBD1. The germline V gene encodes CDR1 SQVTM and CDR2 ANQGSEA. The CDR3 spans 14 residues. CDR3 bases: TGCAGCGCTGCGGGGACAGGGCTGGCAGATACGCGGTATTTT. As protein: CSAAGTGLADTRYF.

The chain combines TRBV6-2 or TRBV6-3 with TRBJ2-3, with 12 bases aligning to TRBD2. The CDR3 contains 17 residues. V gave up 7 bases and J gave up 2 bases; unmatched junction bases: 10. Germline V gene lookup returns CDR1 MNHEY and CDR2 SVGEGT. This chain's CDR3 is CASMLPGLAGNTDTQYF. The CDR3 DNA is TGTGCCAGCATGCTCCCGGGACTAGCGGGTAACACAGATACGCAGTATTTT.

This chain joins TRBV29-1 and TRBJ2-2; either TRBD1 or TRBD2 may fit D (5 bases each). The CDR3 is made up of 13 amino acids. Germline values: CDR1 SQVTM, CDR2 ANQGSEA. Trimming shortened V by 8 bases and J by 7 bases, and 17 bases separated the two germline ends. As DNA, the CDR3 is TGCAGCCTCACGGGGCATTCGGGCGGGGAGCTGTTTTTT. This codes for CSLTGHSGGELFF.